This TCR beta chain was sequenced in a study of identical twins. The CDR3 length is 13 residues. Germline values: CDR1 SGDLS, CDR2 YYNGEE. V dropped 0 bases and J dropped 11; count of bases not matched to a gene: 7. This clonotype showed up just a few times. The antigen remains undetermined. Study-level findings and limits: The more abundant beta clonotypes in cord blood had fewer insertions, and memory repertoires did not show this. For zero-insertion analyses, partial confounding could come from invariant MAIT and iNKT cells.

After template switching added a universal primer site, the resulting cDNA carried unique molecular identifiers. TCRdb re-analysed the 5' RACE reads in MiXCR, keeping a single row per CDR3 protein. In the table there are 1.5 million to 2 million distinct CDR3 sequences, about 32% of which are singletons. The sample was cord blood. The chain carries TRBV9 and TRBJ2-5; TRBD2 matches at 7 bases. This receptor was obtained from a newborn girl in good health. CDR3 protein: CASSVASRGEQYF. CDR3 DNA: TGTGCCAGCAGCGTAGCAAGTCGGGGGGAGCAGTACTTC. The full variable domain, in which reference TRBV9 and TRBJ2-5 provide the parts outside the CDR3, is DSGVTQTPKHLITATGQRVTLRCSPRSGDLSVYWYQQSLDQGLQFLIQYYNGEERAKGNILERFSAQQFPDLHSELNLSSLELGDSALYFCASSVASRGEQYFGPGTRLLVL.